The source of this T cell receptor (beta chain) is a study of T cells in Graves' hyperthyroidism and ophthalmopathy. RNA transcripts gave rise to amplified TCR beta CDR3 regions. The HTBI primer set served for first-round RT-PCR of the TCR CDR3. Via MiXCR, TCRdb re-called the multiplex PCR reads, giving one row per CDR3 protein. The table records approximately 500,000 distinct CDR3 sequences, about 45% of them present only once. CDR1 is SGHNT, CDR2 YYREEE, per germline (reference sequence). Deletions cut 4 bases from V and 2 bases from J, with 15 bases between. The CDR3 runs 16 residues. This clonotype was seen many times. Its antigen is undetermined. Newly diagnosed hyperthyroidism, duration under 2 months, in patients aged 18 to 65. Findings and limits, study-wide: Through a model of 13 V-J features, ophthalmopathy was separated from stable hyperthyroidism. Most thyroid clonotypes expanded above 0.001 appeared in blood too.

The chain employs TRBV5-4 and TRBJ1-4, with a tentative D call TRBD1 (6 bases). Sequencing was performed on peripheral blood or thyroid tissue (not recorded which). This clonotype originated in a woman aged 18-30 years with Graves' hyperthyroidism. The CDR3 DNA sequence: TGTGCCAGCAGCCTCAAGACAGGACTGACTAATGAAAAACTGTTTTTT. Its translation is CASSLKTGLTNEKLFF.